These T cell receptor beta chains were read from a single sample in a study of shared clonotypes between healthy human individuals. Sequencing was performed with immunoSEQ multiplex PCR; in TCRdb, only in-frame clones are kept and a portion is missing. The profile shows around 1.9 million clones, around 95% of them singletons. Specimen: naive CD8+ T cells from PBMCs. Receptor source: a man between 18 and 35 years old in good health. Some clones in this sample may be carry-over from other donors' samples. The conserved cysteine and the conserved F or W are not part of the CDR3 here. Clone size, where shown, is once, few, many, or a class for clones that have expanded.

TRBJ2-3 13 TRBV6-6 - ASRTTGFVTDTQY
TRBJ2-7 12 TRBV5-6 - ASRYDGVPYEQY
TRBJ2-7 12 TRBV6-1 - ASSLRGGGYEQY
TRBJ2-7 15 TRBV27 - ASSPSWGERAPYEQY
TRBJ1-6 13 TRBV28 - ASSLSWVGNSPLH
TRBJ2-1 12 TRBV11-2 - ASSLGGPYNEQF
TRBJ1-3 13 TRBV27 - ASSFSRGAGNTIY
TRBJ1-2 12 TRBV7-9 - ASSAPGSGYGYT
TRBJ2-1 13 TRBV28 - ASRRTSGTYNEQF
TRBJ2-1 14 TRBV27 once ASSLSGQSSYNEQF
TRBJ2-3 11 TRBV30 - AWTPPGADTQY
TRBJ2-5 16 TRBV14 - ASSQDWKRDRYQETQY
TRBJ1-1 13 TRBV5-1 once ASSLTTGVRTEAF
TRBJ2-3 12 TRBV9 - ASSVATRADTQY
TRBJ2-7 15 TRBV7-2 - ASSLRSLAGGSYEQY
TRBJ2-1 17 TRBV9 - ASSTDRITTEASYNEQF
TRBJ2-7 9 TRBV5-1 - ASSGTYEQY
TRBJ1-1 12 TRBV6-5 - ASSYREGGTEAF
TRBJ2-1 15 TRBV19 - ASSIFAGTLGYNEQF
TRBJ1-1 12 TRBV28 - ASSLRNLDTEAF
TRBJ1-2 11 TRBV27 once ASSGTGSYGYT
TRBJ2-5 13 TRBV18 - ASSPPDPILETQY
TRBJ1-3 16 TRBV7-8 - ASSLARSGTGGSNTIY
TRBJ2-3 13 TRBV9 - ASSVVGQGSDTQY
TRBJ1-2 13 TRBV6-4 - ASSDSTTGGNGYT
TRBJ1-1 13 TRBV29-1 - SVTNRDGKNTEAF
TRBJ2-6 13 TRBV21-1 - ASIPPSSGANVLT
TRBJ2-6 12 TRBV5-8 - ASRPGQYPNVLT
TRBJ1-2 11 TRBV25-1 - ASSEWDIYGYT
TRBJ2-5 12 TRBV11-2 - ASSLAGPIWEQY
TRBJ2-1 11 TRBV9 - ASSVVGDNEQF
TRBJ2-4 18 TRBV27 - ASRPRNGQGPSLAKNIQY
TRBJ2-7 13 TRBV7-3 - ASSLTVAGPKEQY
TRBJ2-7 11 TRBV27 - ASSLFSNDEQY
TRBJ1-1 11 TRBV9 - ASRPTDVTEAF
TRBJ2-1 12 TRBV10-1 - ASSETSRRDEQF
TRBJ1-1 12 TRBV27 - ASSNTGMNTEAF
TRBJ2-7 12 TRBV28 once ASSSRTVSYEQY
TRBJ2-1 13 TRBV7-9 - ASSLLDGASNEQF
TRBJ1-4 13 TRBV4-1 - ASSQVGQGAEKLF
TRBJ1-1 11 TRBV2 - ASSEYDREAAF
TRBJ2-2 17 TRBV7-3 - ASSLIRWEPIANTGELF
TRBJ2-7 12 TRBV4-1 - ASSQPALTYEQY